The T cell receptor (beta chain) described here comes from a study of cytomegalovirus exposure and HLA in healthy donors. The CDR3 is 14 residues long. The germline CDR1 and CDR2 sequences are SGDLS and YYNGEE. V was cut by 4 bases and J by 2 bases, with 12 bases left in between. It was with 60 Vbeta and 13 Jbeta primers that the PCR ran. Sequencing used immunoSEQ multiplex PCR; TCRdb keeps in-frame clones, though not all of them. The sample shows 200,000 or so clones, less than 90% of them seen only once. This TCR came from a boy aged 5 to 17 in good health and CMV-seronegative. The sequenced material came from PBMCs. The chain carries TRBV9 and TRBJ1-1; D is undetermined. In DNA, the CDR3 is TGTGCCAGCAGCCCTGAGGGCCCAAACACTGAAGCTTTCTTT. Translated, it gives CASSPEGPNTEAFF.